The T cell receptor (beta chain) under discussion was sequenced for a study of blood T cell repertoires in COVID-19. Study-wide context: The study drew acute and convalescent COVID-19 samples from the United States, Italy and Spain. T cells, B-cell-depleted T cells, or PBMCs provided the cDNA or gDNA that served as material.

Germline CDR1 is MNHNS and CDR2 is SASEGT. The CDR3 has 15 residues. Trimming took 2 bases from V and 0 from J, leaving 10 bases between them. As handled by the study authors: Amplified reference gene primers provided the basis for estimating nucleated cell counts. Generated by immunoSEQ multiplex PCR, the TCRdb table keeps only in-frame clones and is missing some. For V, J and clone size, that table is used; D and trimming come from the DNA. The profile shows 200,000 to 250,000 clones, around 86% of them singletons. The source material was peripheral blood. The origin of this receptor is a human donor in a cohort sampled during active COVID-19. The chain combines TRBV6-1 with TRBJ1-1; D gene uncertain. The DNA for the CDR3 is TGTGCCAGCAGTGAACCTAGACCGATGAACACTGAAGCTTTCTTT. Protein product: CASSEPRPMNTEAFF.